The 10 T cell receptor beta chains given below trace back to one sample, sequenced in a study of blood T cell repertoires in COVID-19. Sequencing was performed with immunoSEQ multiplex PCR; in TCRdb, only in-frame clones are kept and a portion is missing. The sample carries under 85,000 clones, 65% to 90% recorded once. Sequencing was carried out using peripheral blood. The receptors originated from a man younger than 40 with COVID-19, enrolled during active disease.

The chain uses TRBV7-8 and TRBJ2-7; D call uncertain. The CDR3 sequence is 17 residues long. The V and J ends lost 1 base and 3 bases respectively, with 19 bases between them. Germline CDR1 reads SGHVS; CDR2 reads FQNEAQ. CDR3 nucleotides: TGTGCCAGCAGCTTAGGTTACCGCGAAGTACTCAACTACGAGCAGTACTTC. Translated, it gives CASSLGYREVLNYEQYF.

CDR3 nucleotide sequence: TGTGCCAGCAGTACGGTACAAGGCGGGGAAGCTTTCTTT. This codes for CASSTVQGGEAFF. This rearrangement joins TRBV6-5 to TRBJ1-1, with unresolved D. This CDR3 contains 13 residues. Trimming took off 5 bases at V and 8 bases at J, with 15 bases between the two ends. The germline CDR1 and CDR2 sequences are MNHEY and SVGAGI.

The CDR3 bases are TGTGCCAGTAGTCGGGGACAGGGCCAGCCCCAGCATTTT. The encoded protein is CASSRGQGQPQHF. J is TRBJ1-5 and V is TRBV19; 9 nucleotides agree with TRBD1. V shed 5 bases, J shed 7 bases, and the junction held 3 bases outside the gene matches. The CDR3 has 13 amino acids. The germline V gene has CDR1 LNHDA and CDR2 SQIVND (reference sequence).

The J gene is TRBJ1-2, the V gene TRBV12-5; the D is unclear. The CDR3 length is 13 residues. Trimming took 3 bases from V and 4 from J, leaving 9 bases between them. Germline V gene lookup returns CDR1 LGHNT and CDR2 FRNRAP. The CDR3 sequence is CASGFPEGYGYTF. CDR3 sequence (DNA): TGTGCTAGTGGTTTCCCCGAGGGCTATGGCTACACCTTC. Full variable domain (remainder filled in from reference TRBV12-5 and TRBJ1-2): DARVTQTPRHKVTEMGQEVTMRCQPILGHNTVFWYRQTMMQGLELLAYFRNRAPLDDSGMPKDRFSAEMPDATLATLKIQPSEPRDSAVYFCASGFPEGYGYTFGSGTRLTVV.

This chain uses TRBV12-3 or TRBV12-4 with TRBJ2-5; D is unresolved. V lost 7 bases to trimming and J lost 4 bases, with 4 bases between them. The CDR3 contains 10 residues. CDR3 DNA: TGTGCCAGCACCGGAGAGACCCAGTACTTC. Protein sequence: CASTGETQYF.

The chain uses TRBV29-1 and TRBJ1-2; possibly TRBD1 for D (6 bases). Looked up from germline, CDR1 is SQVTM and CDR2 is ANQGSEA. Trimming removed 7 bases from V and 8 bases from J, with 20 bases in between. There are 13 residues in the CDR3. This chain's CDR3 is CSGQQGSYGGYTF. The CDR3 DNA sequence: TGCAGCGGACAACAGGGTTCCTATGGCGGCTACACCTTC.

J is TRBJ2-7 and V is TRBV3-1 (or the pseudogene TRBV3-2); D is perhaps TRBD2 (5 bases). The ends were cut back, 1 base at V and 1 base at J, with 11 bases in the middle. The CDR3 has 15 amino acids. Germline CDR1 LGHDT, CDR2 YNNKEL (reference sequence). In DNA, the CDR3 is TGTGCCAGCAGCCAAGTGACTATCGGTTCCTACGAGCAGTACTTC. Encoded protein: CASSQVTIGSYEQYF.

The rearrangement links TRBV11-3 to TRBJ2-2; possible D gene TRBD1, 6 bases. Germline CDR1 and CDR2: SGHNT and YENEEA. V gave up 3 bases and J gave up 7 bases, with 15 bases separating them. CDR3 length: 15 residues. The CDR3 DNA follows: TGTGCCAGCAGCTTTCACCAGGGGAGTATCGGGGAGCTGTTTTTT. It is translated as CASSFHQGSIGELFF. Complete variable domain (other parts from reference TRBV11-3 and TRBJ2-2): EAGVVQSPRYKIIEKKQPVAFWCNPISGHNTLYWYLQNLGQGPELLIRYENEEAVDDSQLPKDRFSAERLKGVDSTLKIQPAELGDSAVYLCASSFHQGSIGELFFGEGSRLTVL.

The J gene is TRBJ2-7, the V gene TRBV6-2 or TRBV6-3; D perhaps matches TRBD2 (5 bases). The CDR3 has 16 amino acids. Germline V gene data show CDR1 as MNHEY and CDR2 as SVGEGT. Trimming shortened V by 0 bases and J by 0 bases, and 12 bases separated the two germline ends. CDR3 residues: CASSYSTGLLSYEQYF. The CDR3 DNA reads as TGTGCCAGCAGTTACTCGACTGGACTCCTCTCCTACGAGCAGTACTTC.

The V call is TRBV30, the J call TRBJ2-7; D is ambiguous. Germline V lookup: CDR1 GTSNPN, CDR2 SVGIG (reference sequence). The CDR3 is made up of 11 amino acids. V was pared by 3 bases and J by 5 bases, with 8 bases between. CDR3 sequence: CAWRQFHEQYF. The CDR3 DNA follows: TGTGCCTGGAGACAATTCCACGAGCAGTACTTC.